Listed below are T cell receptor beta chains from one sample, sequenced in a study of post-analysis software for immune sequencing data. TCRdb redid the calling of the PCR reads with MiXCR, one entry per CDR3 protein. The sample carries roughly 600,000 distinct CDR3 sequences, about 44% recorded once. Sequenced: blood. Receptor source: a girl aged 5-17 years with multiple sclerosis. Each CDR3 is given without its conserved first and last residue. Each record gives: J gene, V gene, CDR3 protein.

>TRBJ1-3|TRBV19
ASSGLSGNTIY
>TRBJ1-2|TRBV6-5
ASSYYRGVAGYT
>TRBJ2-2|TRBV15
ATSRASFTGELF
>TRBJ2-3|TRBV6-1
ASSEQALYTDTQY
>TRBJ2-4|TRBV20-1
SASPSENIQY
>NA|TRBV10-3
ASLRGDSHEQY
>NA|TRBV10-3
ATLLNNEQY
>TRBJ2-1|TRBV20-1
SARDNRGFYNEQF
>TRBJ1-1|TRBV29-1
SVNARMNTEAF
>NA|TRBV7-9
ASSLVREDEQY
>TRBJ2-1|TRBV15
ATSRQGSVEQF
>TRBJ2-5|TRBV20-1
SARGQDHQETQY
>TRBJ1-5|TRBV12-3/TRBV12-4
ASMPQGAYSNQPQH
>TRBJ2-7|TRBV20-1
SARPLRGQSSYEQY
>TRBJ2-3|TRBV24-1
ATSDFSGSGDTQY
>NA|TRBV5-1
ASRQTGARETQY
>TRBJ2-7|TRBV20-1
SAREGYSYEQY
>TRBJ2-7|TRBV3-1
ASSPQTGGPYEQY
>TRBJ2-6|TRBV5-4
ASSDPGANVLT
>TRBJ2-7|TRBV6-1
ASSETASYEQY
>TRBJ2-5|TRBV10-3
AISRGAGEQETQY
>TRBJ2-6|TRBV6-5
ASSSTGGPGANVLT
>TRBJ2-2|TRBV5-6
ASSSDEQGRTGELF
>TRBJ1-1|TRBV20-1
SAGTGMNTEAF
>TRBJ1-1|TRBV29-1
SVSQGLNTEAF
>NA|TRBV20-1
SAPTGGEQY
>TRBJ1-2|TRBV12-3/TRBV12-4
ASRRALYGYT
>TRBJ1-4|TRBV29-1
SVDGGYNEKLF
>TRBJ1-6|TRBV20-1
SASGQFNSPLH
>TRBJ2-7|TRBV5-1
ASSLAGTGSNEQY
>TRBJ1-5|TRBV10-3
AGRKGIDQPQH
>TRBJ2-6|TRBV3-1
ASSQVQGAGANVLT
>TRBJ1-2|TRBV20-1
SARGRGGDHGYT
>TRBJ1-1|TRBV4-2
ASSQEGPTKKRITEAF
>TRBJ2-7|TRBV6-5
ASSWDIRGYEQY
>TRBJ1-4|TRBV20-1
SPLGTAATNEKLF
>TRBJ1-6|TRBV6-5
ASGAPGDDSPLH
>TRBJ2-1|TRBV12-3/TRBV12-4
ASSLNQAGTSGRVGVRNEQF
>TRBJ2-5|TRBV5-1
ASSSGSGTQETQY
>TRBJ2-7|TRBV29-1
SFDSSESSYEQY
>TRBJ2-1|TRBV12-3/TRBV12-4
VSSIGTSPETQF